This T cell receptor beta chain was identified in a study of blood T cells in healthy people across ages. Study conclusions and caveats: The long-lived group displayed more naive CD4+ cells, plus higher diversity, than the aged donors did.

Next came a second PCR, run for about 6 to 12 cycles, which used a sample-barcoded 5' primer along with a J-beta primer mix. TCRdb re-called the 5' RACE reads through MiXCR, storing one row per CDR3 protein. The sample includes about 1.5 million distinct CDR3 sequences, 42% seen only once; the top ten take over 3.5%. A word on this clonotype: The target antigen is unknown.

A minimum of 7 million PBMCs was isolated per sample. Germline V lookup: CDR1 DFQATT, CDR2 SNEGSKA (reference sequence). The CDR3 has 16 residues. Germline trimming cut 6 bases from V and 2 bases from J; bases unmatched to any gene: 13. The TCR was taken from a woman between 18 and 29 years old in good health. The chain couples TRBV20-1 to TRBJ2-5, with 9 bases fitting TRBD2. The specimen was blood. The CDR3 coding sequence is TGCAGTGCCCTGTCCAGGGCGGGAGGGATACAAGAGACCCAGTACTTC. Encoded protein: CSALSRAGGIQETQYF.